This record concerns one TCR beta chain sequence. Trimming removed 0 bases from V and 6 bases from J; junction bases left unmatched: 2. The CDR3 is 15 residues long. Germline V gene sequence: CDR1 SGDLS, CDR2 YYNGEE. The source of the sample is a study of blood T cell repertoires in COVID-19. Whole-study context: Samples of COVID-19 (acute and convalescent) were obtained from the United States, Italy and Spain. T cells, B-cell-depleted T cells, or PBMCs provided the cDNA or gDNA that served as material.

Per the original methods: Cell counts per sample came from amplifying reference gene primers. Clones were sequenced by immunoSEQ multiplex PCR, and TCRdb holds only the in-frame ones, with some missing. Clone size and V and J calls were adopted from that table, with D and trimming inferred from the DNA. This table holds around 72,000 clones, about 82% found once. Sample: peripheral blood. This TCR was sampled from a woman aged 55-70 years with acute or convalescent COVID-19. The chain has TRBV9 and TRBJ1-4; 10 nucleotides match TRBD1. The CDR3 nucleotides are TGTGCCAGCAGCGTAGATGGGACAGGGGATGAAAAACTGTTTTTT. Its translation is CASSVDGTGDEKLFF.